The 26 T cell receptor beta chains presented below share a single source sample, sequenced in a study of blood T cell repertoires in COVID-19. The table came from immunoSEQ multiplex PCR; TCRdb's copy has only in-frame clones and leaves some out. The sample has around 160,000 clones, 70% to 90% seen once; the top ten hold 6.5% to 9.5%. The source material was peripheral blood. Receptors originate from a woman aged 55 to 70 with COVID-19, enrolled during active disease.

This clone occurred a few times. The chain combines TRBV10-3 with TRBJ2-3; 11 nucleotides agree with TRBD1. J lost 6 bases, V lost 3 bases, and 2 bases had no gene match. The CDR3 contains 14 residues. Per the germline V gene, CDR1 is ENHRY and CDR2 is SYGVKD. Here the CDR3 reads CAISDGTGGDTQYF. CDR3 in DNA: TGTGCCATCAGTGATGGGACAGGGGGGGATACGCAGTATTTT.

In this sample, this clone turned up a few times. V and J are TRBV19 and TRBJ2-5; 8 bases match TRBD2. V lost 5 bases, J lost 10 bases, and 12 bases stayed unmatched. In germline, CDR1 is LNHDA, CDR2 SQIVND (reference sequence). CDR3 size: 14 residues. The CDR3 nucleotides are TGTGCCAGTAGTCCCGGACTAGCTCTAGGGGACCAGTACTTC. Its protein is CASSPGLALGDQYF.

V and J are TRBV7-2 and TRBJ2-3; D not certain. V lost 5 bases and J 8 bases, leaving 11 bases between the germline ends. This CDR3 contains 12 residues. Germline V gene lookup returns CDR1 SGHTA and CDR2 FQGNSA. The CDR3 sequence is CASSTPPGTQYF. CDR3 nucleotide sequence: TGTGCCAGCAGCACTCCCCCCGGTACGCAGTATTTT.

The genes are TRBV2 and TRBJ1-6, with D hard to call. Germline V gives CDR1 SNHLY, CDR2 FYNNEI. Deletions cut 6 bases from V and 9 bases from J, with 18 bases between. The CDR3 has 15 amino acids. CDR3 nucleotides: TGTGCCAGCAGGAGTCGGAGTGCAGTTCCTTCACCCCTCCACTTT. It translates to CASRSRSAVPSPLHF.

This clone has just one count. The gene calls are TRBV3-1 (or the pseudogene TRBV3-2) and TRBJ2-2; unclear D gene. V shed 4 bases and J shed 0 bases, with 6 bases lying between them. This CDR3 has 14 amino acids. Germline CDR1 is LGHDT and CDR2 is YNNKEL (reference sequence). The CDR3 coding sequence is TGTGCCAGCAGCCTCAGAACGAACACCGGGGAGCTGTTTTTT. Translating gives CASSLRTNTGELFF.

This clone has only one observation. V and J are TRBV5-5 and TRBJ2-1, with a weak D call TRBD2 (6 bases). This CDR3 is 14 amino acids long. Germline CDR1 SGHKS, CDR2 YYEKEE (reference sequence). V was clipped by 2 bases and J by 9 bases, with 15 bases between them. The CDR3 DNA reads TGTGCCAGCAGCTTCACGGACTACGTTGGTGAGCAGTTCTTC. As protein: CASSFTDYVGEQFF.

Note on this clone: The junction does not match germline at one end; this may be a read error. The CDR3 DNA follows: TGTGCCAGCAGCGTAGCTCCACAGGGGGCTTCTGGAGAGACCAAGTACTTC. Translated, it gives CASSVAPQGASGETKYF. The rearrangement uses TRBV9 and TRBJ2-5; 9 bases agree with TRBD1. Germline assignment: CDR1 SGDLS and CDR2 YYNGEE. This CDR3 has 17 residues.

V usage is TRBV15 and J usage is TRBJ2-7, with D possibly TRBD2 on 5 matching bases. Trimming cost V 4 bases and J 0 bases, with 10 bases left between them. From germline, CDR1 is LNHNV and CDR2 YYDKDF (reference sequence). The CDR3 consists of 14 residues. Written as DNA, the CDR3 is TGTGCCACCAGCATCCCGGGGTTCTCCTACGAGCAGTACTTC. As protein: CATSIPGFSYEQYF.

J is TRBJ2-2 and V is TRBV5-4; a possible D gene is TRBD1 (6 bases). Looked up from germline, CDR1 is SGHNT and CDR2 is YYREEE (reference sequence). The length of the CDR3 is 14 residues. Trimming cost V 4 bases and J 2 bases, with 9 bases left between them. The CDR3 loop reads CASSPTGNTGELFF. The CDR3 DNA reads TGTGCCAGCAGCCCGACAGGCAACACCGGGGAGCTGTTTTTT.

This clone appeared once. J is TRBJ2-1 and V is TRBV6-5; the match to TRBD2 covers 9 bases. CDR1 is MNHEY and CDR2 is SVGAGI in the germline V gene. The CDR3 is 15 amino acids. The J segment lost 2 bases and the V segment lost 6 bases, leaving 5 bases of the junction unmatched. The CDR3 nucleotides are TGTGCCAGCAGCCTTAGCGGGGGACCCTACAATGAGCAGTTCTTC. It specifies CASSLSGGPYNEQFF.

V is TRBV21-1 and J is TRBJ1-2; TRBD1, the table's D call, lacks a check against the DNA. TRBV21-1 constitutes a pseudogene. The CDR3 spans 14 residues. CDR3: CASNRTGGIYGYTF. In nucleotides, the CDR3 is TGTGCCAGCAACCGTACAGGGGGGATCTATGGCTACACCTTC.

CDR3 in DNA: TGTGCCAGCAGCTTCTCCCCGGGGGGTCCAGATACGCAGTATTTT. Protein: CASSFSPGGPDTQYF. J is TRBJ2-3 and V is TRBV13, with TRBD2 matching over 7 bases. The CDR3 extends over 15 amino acids. CDR1 and CDR2 from the germline V gene are PRHDT and FYEKMQ (reference sequence). J was trimmed by 4 bases and V by 3 bases; bases with no gene match: 7.

The CDR3 sequence: CASSQTGGEETQYF. CDR3 nucleotides: TGTGCCAGCAGCCAGACAGGTGGCGAGGAGACCCAGTACTTC. The genes are TRBV7-3 and TRBJ2-5; tentatively, D is TRBD1 (6 bases). Per the germline V gene, CDR1 is SGHTA and CDR2 is FQGTGA. Trimming removed 5 bases at V and 5 bases at J, with 15 bases between. This CDR3 comprises 14 residues.

V usage is TRBV7-9 and J usage is TRBJ2-4; D gene ambiguous. CDR3 length: 14 residues. With 5 bases removed from V and 0 bases from J, the gap between germline ends came to 8 bases. CDR1 is SEHNR, CDR2 FQNEAQ, per germline (reference sequence). The CDR3 loop is CASSLNSAKNIQYF. The CDR3 DNA reads as TGTGCCAGCAGCCTAAACTCAGCCAAAAACATTCAGTACTTC. The full variable domain, in which reference TRBV7-9 and TRBJ2-4 provide the parts outside the CDR3, is DTGVSQNPRHKITKRGQNVTFRCDPISEHNRLYWYRQTLGQGPEFLTYFQNEAQLEKSRLLSDRFSAERPKGSFSTLEIQRTEQGDSAMYLCASSLNSAKNIQYFGAGTRLSVL.

V usage is TRBV20-1 and J usage is TRBJ2-1, with D perhaps TRBD2 (6 bases). Trimming left V 3 bases short and J 4 bases short, with 19 bases between. CDR3 length: 16 amino acids. Germline CDR1 DFQATT, CDR2 SNEGSKA (reference sequence). CDR3 bases: TGCAGTGCTAGTCCCCTCTTGGAGGGATATTACAATGAGCAGTTCTTC. As protein: CSASPLLEGYYNEQFF.

The genes are TRBV15 and TRBJ2-5, with 8 bases matching TRBD2. The CDR3 loop spans 17 amino acids. After removal of 0 bases from V and 7 bases from J, the junction contained 13 bases not matched to a gene. Germline assignment: CDR1 LNHNV and CDR2 YYDKDF (reference sequence). The CDR3, as DNA: TGTGCCACCAGCAGAGATTTCCTCGGGACTAGTAGTTCGACCCAGTACTTC. It translates to CATSRDFLGTSSSTQYF. Together with reference TRBV15 and TRBJ2-5, the CDR3 gives the full variable domain: DAMVIQNPRYQVTQFGKPVTLSCSQTLNHNVMYWYQQKSSQAPKLLFHYYDKDFNNEADTPDNFQSRRPNTSFCFLDIRSPGLGDTAMYLCATSRDFLGTSSSTQYFGPGTRLLVL.

This clone was seen more than once but under ten times. The chain couples TRBV7-8 to TRBJ2-3; D call uncertain. The ends were cut back, 1 base at V and 0 bases at J, with 8 bases in the middle. CDR1 and CDR2 (germline): SGHVS, FQNEAQ. CDR3 length equals 15 residues. CDR3 sequence (DNA): TGTGCCAGCAGCTTAGGAGTTACTAGCACAGATACGCAGTATTTT. This translates into CASSLGVTSTDTQYF.

The sample holds one count of this clone. The CDR3 here is CASSDSLDSTYVGNTIYF. The DNA for the CDR3 is TGTGCCAGCAGTGACTCTCTGGACAGCACCTATGTTGGAAACACCATATATTTT. This sequence joins TRBV25-1 and TRBJ1-3, with D perhaps matching TRBD1 (6 bases). CDR1 MGHDK and CDR2 SYGVNS come from the germline V gene. Between the trimmed V and J ends, which lost 3 bases and 3 bases, there was a span of 21 bases. The CDR3 is 18 amino acids.

The DNA for the CDR3 is TGCGCCAGCAGCCAAACAGGGCATGAAAAACTGTTTTTT. It encodes CASSQTGHEKLFF. The V and J genes are TRBV4-3 and TRBJ1-4; tentative D call: TRBD1 (6 bases). The length of the CDR3 is 13 residues. Germline CDR1 is LGHNA and CDR2 is YSLEER. V was trimmed by 2 bases and J by 6 bases, leaving 7 bases between them.

J is TRBJ1-1 and V is TRBV10-3, with 8 bases fitting TRBD1. CDR1 and CDR2 from the germline V gene are ENHRY and SYGVKD. CDR3 size: 17 residues. V lost 2 bases and J lost 0; bases outside the gene matches: 8. CDR3 in DNA: TGTGCCATCAGTGAGACTCAGGGGGCAATAATGAACACTGAAGCTTTCTTT. Translated: CAISETQGAIMNTEAFF.

The gene calls are TRBV11-3 and TRBJ2-5, with a weak D call TRBD2 (6 bases). Trimming removed 5 bases at V and 5 bases at J, with 18 bases between. In germline, CDR1 is SGHNT, CDR2 YENEEA. CDR3 length equals 15 residues. The CDR3 DNA sequence: TGTGCCAGCAGCCCACGCCCGGGAGACGGGGAGACCCAGTACTTC. This translates into CASSPRPGDGETQYF. Variable domain in full (rest from reference TRBV11-3 and TRBJ2-5): EAGVVQSPRYKIIEKKQPVAFWCNPISGHNTLYWYLQNLGQGPELLIRYENEEAVDDSQLPKDRFSAERLKGVDSTLKIQPAELGDSAVYLCASSPRPGDGETQYFGPGTRLLVL.

The CDR3 DNA sequence: TGTGCCAGCAGCTTGGAGACAGAGACCTACGAGCAGTACTTC. Amino acid sequence: CASSLETETYEQYF. This sequence joins TRBV7-8 and TRBJ2-7; a possible D gene is TRBD1 (5 bases). CDR1 and CDR2 (germline): SGHVS, FQNEAQ. The CDR3 is 14 residues long. V dropped 3 bases and J dropped 2 bases, with 11 bases sitting between them.

This clone was recorded once. The V gene is TRBV7-9, the J gene TRBJ1-1; D is ambiguous. Germline V gene sequence: CDR1 SEHNR, CDR2 FQNEAQ (reference sequence). Trimming left V 5 bases short and J 6 bases short, with 16 bases between. The CDR3 runs to 14 residues. Here the CDR3 DNA reads TGTGCCAGCAGCCCGTCCCAAACTCTGCCTGAAGCTTTCTTT. Protein sequence: CASSPSQTLPEAFF. Using reference TRBV7-9 and TRBJ1-1 for the parts outside the CDR3, the full variable domain is DTGVSQNPRHKITKRGQNVTFRCDPISEHNRLYWYRQTLGQGPEFLTYFQNEAQLEKSRLLSDRFSAERPKGSFSTLEIQRTEQGDSAMYLCASSPSQTLPEAFFGQGTRLTVV.

In DNA, the CDR3 is TGTGCCATCAGTGAGGGGGGCCCCACAGATACGCAGTATTTT. It translates to CAISEGGPTDTQYF. J is TRBJ2-3 and V is TRBV10-3; TRBD1 is a possible D gene (6 bases). Germline CDR1 is ENHRY and CDR2 is SYGVKD. With 2 bases removed from V and 2 bases from J, the gap between germline ends came to 8 bases. The CDR3 is 14 amino acids.

The J gene is TRBJ1-5, the V gene TRBV5-1; TRBD1 agrees at 10 bases. CDR1 and CDR2 (germline): SGHRS, YFSETQ. After removal of 3 bases from V and 1 base from J, the junction contained 4 bases not matched to a gene. The CDR3 spans 16 residues. The CDR3 DNA reads TGCGCCAGCAGCTCCGGACAGGGGGGGAGCAATCAGCCCCAGCATTTT. Translation: CASSSGQGGSNQPQHF.

The chain has TRBV5-4 and TRBJ1-1, with a possible D match to TRBD1 (5 bases). The CDR3 is made up of 13 amino acids. With 2 bases removed from V and 4 bases from J, the gap between germline ends came to 9 bases. Looked up from germline, CDR1 is SGHNT and CDR2 is YYREEE (reference sequence). This CDR3 reads CASSLGHATEAFF. CDR3 sequence (DNA): TGTGCCAGCAGCTTAGGACATGCCACTGAAGCTTTCTTT.